This TCR beta chain is drawn from a study of shared clonotypes between healthy human individuals. Study-level points and caveats: Since donors were few, the genetic and exposure-history diversity represented was limited. Sampling covered blood only; tissue repertoires likely differ. Sharing of clonotypes among donors was expected to vary with sequencing depth.

Assay used: immunoSEQ multiplex PCR; TCRdb lists only in-frame clones, some missing. The table has 400,000 to 500,000 clones, roughly 85% seen once. CDR1 SSHAT and CDR2 FNYEAQ come from the germline V gene (reference sequence). CDR3 size: 15 residues. The donor population consisted of healthy HIV-negative adults with no recent acute infections or vaccinations. About this clone itself: Antigen: not known. One end of the junction varies from germline; a read error may be responsible.

The receptor comes from a woman between 35 and 50 years old in good health. Some clones in this sample may be carry-over from other donors' samples. The sequenced sample consisted of PBMCs. The chain couples TRBV7-7 to TRBJ2-7; the D call may be TRBD1 or TRBD2 (5 bases each). The CDR3 bases are TGTGCTAGCAGCCCTACTAGTGGGGCCTCCTACGAGCAGTACTTC. Encoded protein: CASSPTSGASYEQYF. Based on the CDR3 plus reference TRBV7-7 and TRBJ2-7, the full variable domain is GAGVSQSPRYKVTKRGQDVTLRCDPISSHATLYWYQQALGQGPEFLTYFNYEAQPDKSGLPSDRFSAERPEGSISTLTIQRTEQRDSAMYRCASSPTSGASYEQYFGPGTRLTVT.